Below, 30 T cell receptor beta chains from the same sample are listed, as sequenced in a study of blood T cell repertoires in COVID-19. Some clones are missing from TCRdb's copy, which holds only in-frame ones; the method was immunoSEQ multiplex PCR. The sample gives some 290,000 clones, 90% to 95% of which show up once; about 4.2% is in the top ten. Sample: PBMCs or T cells enriched from blood (not recorded which). All receptors come from a woman aged 25 to 45 who had been exposed to COVID-19.

J is TRBJ2-1 and V is TRBV6-2 or TRBV6-3; D call uncertain. V was trimmed by 1 base and J by 5 bases, leaving 6 bases between them. From germline, CDR1 is MNHEY and CDR2 SVGEGT. CDR3 size: 13 residues. For the CDR3, the DNA is TGTGCCAGCAGTTACTTCCAGGACAATGAGCAGTTCTTC. It encodes CASSYFQDNEQFF.

This chain links TRBV6-5 with TRBJ1-1; 7 bases match TRBD1. The V segment lost 4 bases and the J segment 2 bases; nucleotides outside the gene matches: 1. Germline values: CDR1 MNHEY, CDR2 SVGAGI. The CDR3 is 13 residues long. The DNA of the CDR3 is TGTGCCAGCAGTTGGACAGGCAACACTGAAGCTTTCTTT. Its protein is CASSWTGNTEAFF.

The CDR3 sequence is CASSLKGMYGYTF. CDR3 sequence (DNA): TGTGCCAGCAGCTTGAAGGGGATGTATGGCTACACCTTC. The chain employs TRBV5-8 and TRBJ1-2, with D perhaps TRBD1 (5 bases). The CDR3 contains 13 residues. Germline V gene data show CDR1 as SGHTS and CDR2 as YDEGEE. The V end lost 1 base, the J end lost 5 bases, and 9 bases lay between the germline ends.

The chain employs TRBV7-3 and TRBJ1-1; D ambiguous. The CDR3 totals 13 residues. V lost 7 bases, J lost 1 base, and 10 bases lay in between. In germline, CDR1 is SGHTA, CDR2 FQGTGA. CDR3: CASKRESNTEAFF. The CDR3 DNA reads TGTGCCAGCAAACGGGAGTCGAACACTGAAGCTTTCTTT. The entire variable domain, with the rest obtained from reference TRBV7-3 and TRBJ1-1, is as follows: GAGVSQTPSNKVTEKGKYVELRCDPISGHTALYWYRQSLGQGPEFLIYFQGTGAADDSGLPNDRFFAVRPEGSVSTLKIQRTERGDSAVYLCASKRESNTEAFFGQGTRLTVV.

In DNA, the CDR3 is TGTGCCAGCGGCGGACACTTTAATTCACCCCTCCACTTT. Encoded protein: CASGGHFNSPLHF. The rearrangement uses TRBV12-3 or TRBV12-4 and TRBJ1-6; D might be TRBD1 (5 bases). Between the trimmed V and J ends, which lost 8 bases and 6 bases, there was a span of 11 bases. This CDR3 region has 13 residues.

This clone was seen a handful of times. This sample also contains other DNA sequences that code for the same CDR3. J is TRBJ2-3 and V is TRBV5-1; 10 bases are shared with TRBD1. V lost 2 bases, J lost 4 bases, and 1 base stayed unmatched. Germline CDR1 SGHRS, CDR2 YFSETQ. CDR3 size: 14 residues. The CDR3 nucleotides are TGCGCCAGCAGCTTAGGACAGGGGGCAGATACGCAGTATTTT. Its translation is CASSLGQGADTQYF.

The chain recombines TRBV11-2 with TRBJ2-1, with a weak D call TRBD1 (6 bases). CDR1 is SGHAT, CDR2 FQNNGV, per germline. This CDR3 spans 15 amino acids. Trimming took 5 bases from V and 6 from J, leaving 17 bases between them. CDR3 amino acids: CASSPRGSYRNEQFF. In DNA form, the CDR3 reads TGTGCCAGCAGCCCCAGGGGATCTTATCGCAATGAGCAGTTCTTC.

J is TRBJ2-3 and V is TRBV5-1; D call uncertain. V dropped 1 base and J dropped 7 bases, with 13 bases sitting between them. Germline-derived CDR1 and CDR2 are SGHRS and YFSETQ. The length of the CDR3 is 14 residues. CDR3: CASSLFSEFHTQYF. CDR3 DNA: TGCGCCAGCAGCTTGTTTTCTGAGTTTCATACGCAGTATTTT.

The rearrangement uses TRBV12-3 or TRBV12-4 and TRBJ1-3; D remains unclear. The CDR3 spans 12 residues. Trimming shortened V by 5 bases and J by 3 bases, and 5 bases separated the two germline ends. As DNA, the CDR3 is TGTGCCAGCAGTCCAATTGGAAACACCATATATTTT. Translated: CASSPIGNTIYF.

J is TRBJ2-1 and V is TRBV5-1; D remains unclear. This CDR3 comprises 20 residues. Germline CDR1 is SGHRS and CDR2 is YFSETQ. The V end lost 1 base, the J end lost 5 bases, and 28 bases lay between the germline ends. CDR3 in amino acids: CASSLHTSPSSVRPNNEQFF. In DNA, the CDR3 is TGCGCCAGCAGCTTGCACACATCCCCCTCGTCGGTCAGGCCAAACAATGAGCAGTTCTTC.

The V call is TRBV14, the J call TRBJ2-7; TRBD1 agrees at 7 bases. Unmatched junction bases numbered 9, after V lost 9 bases and J lost 7 bases. The CDR3 has 12 amino acids. Germline CDR1 reads SGHDN; CDR2 reads FVKESK. CDR3 loop: CASERQGGEQYF. In DNA form, the CDR3 reads TGTGCCAGTGAACGACAGGGCGGAGAGCAGTACTTC.

The genes are TRBV11-2 and TRBJ2-7, with a tentative D call TRBD2 (6 bases). CDR3 length: 14 amino acids. V dropped 6 bases and J dropped 2 bases, with 14 bases sitting between them. Germline V lookup: CDR1 SGHAT, CDR2 FQNNGV. The CDR3 spells CASSLTEGTYEQYF. The CDR3 region has the DNA TGTGCCAGCAGTTTAACGGAGGGTACCTACGAGCAGTACTTC.

The rearrangement uses TRBV5-1 and TRBJ2-3; 8 bases map to TRBD1. V was pared by 4 bases and J by 4 bases, with 5 bases of the junction left unmatched. The CDR3 covers 14 residues. Germline CDR1 is SGHRS and CDR2 is YFSETQ. The chain's CDR3 is CASSLTGAADTQYF. For the CDR3, the DNA is TGCGCCAGCAGCCTGACAGGGGCAGCAGATACGCAGTATTTT.

The chain couples TRBV11-2 to TRBJ2-4; TRBD2 matches at 12 bases. The germline V gene encodes CDR1 SGHAT and CDR2 FQNNGV. The CDR3 totals 19 residues. The V segment lost 1 base and the J segment 2 bases; nucleotides outside the gene matches: 9. The CDR3 DNA reads TGTGCCAGCAGCTTAGCTCTAGCGGGGGGGCCGCGGTCCAAAAACATTCAGTACTTC. This encodes CASSLALAGGPRSKNIQYF.

Written as DNA, the CDR3 is TGTGCCAGCAGTGAATTTGGGCAGGGGTCCTACAATGAGCAGTTCTTC. Amino acid sequence: CASSEFGQGSYNEQFF. The chain links TRBV25-1 to TRBJ2-1; D might be TRBD1 (6 bases). From germline, CDR1 is MGHDK and CDR2 SYGVNS. The CDR3 loop spans 16 amino acids. Trimming took off 1 base at V and 1 base at J, with 11 bases between the two ends.

The chain has TRBV6-5 and TRBJ1-2; tentative D call: TRBD1 (5 bases). In germline, CDR1 is MNHEY, CDR2 SVGAGI. The CDR3 runs 13 residues. Trimming shortened V by 6 bases and J by 0 bases, and 8 bases separated the two germline ends. The CDR3 spells CASRTGANYGYTF. The CDR3 DNA reads TGTGCCAGCAGAACAGGAGCTAACTATGGCTACACCTTC.

The chain joins TRBV6-5 to TRBJ2-3, with 7 bases aligning to TRBD2. Germline assignment: CDR1 MNHEY and CDR2 SVGAGI. The V and J ends lost 6 bases and 1 base, in that order; junction bases with no gene match: 7. The CDR3 loop spans 15 amino acids. Here the CDR3 DNA reads TGTGCCAGCAGGATCGGGACTATCCGCACAGATACGCAGTATTTT. Amino acids: CASRIGTIRTDTQYF.

The rearrangement links TRBV7-9 to TRBJ1-6, with D uncertain. CDR3 size: 15 residues. Trimming left V 2 bases short and J 8 bases short, with 13 bases between. CDR1 is SEHNR, CDR2 FQNEAQ, per germline (reference sequence). CDR3 bases: TGTGCCAGCAGCTTAAGAATAGTGTCGGATTCACCCCTCCACTTT. This encodes CASSLRIVSDSPLHF. The full variable domain, its missing parts supplied by reference TRBV7-9 and TRBJ1-6, is DTGVSQNPRHKITKRGQNVTFRCDPISEHNRLYWYRQTLGQGPEFLTYFQNEAQLEKSRLLSDRFSAERPKGSFSTLEIQRTEQGDSAMYLCASSLRIVSDSPLHFGNGTRLTVT.

This clone was seen once. V usage is TRBV20-1 and J usage is TRBJ2-1; a possible D gene is TRBD1 (5 bases). The germline V and J ends were trimmed by 3 bases and 5 bases, with 17 bases remaining between them. The CDR3 sequence is 15 residues long. CDR1 and CDR2 (germline): DFQATT, SNEGSKA (reference sequence). CDR3 bases: TGCAGTGCTAGTTCGACAGCCTTTTACAACAATGAGCAGTTCTTC. This codes for CSASSTAFYNNEQFF.

This rearrangement joins TRBV27 to TRBJ1-2; D remains ambiguous. The ends were cut back, 3 bases at V and 0 bases at J, with 5 bases in the middle. This CDR3 is 13 amino acids long. CDR1 and CDR2 (germline): MNHEY, SMNVEV (reference sequence). The CDR3 nucleotides are TGTGCCAGCAGTTTCTCCGCTAACTATGGCTACACCTTC. Translated, it gives CASSFSANYGYTF.

The chain combines TRBV5-4 with TRBJ2-2, with 9 bases aligning to TRBD1. Germline CDR1 SGHNT, CDR2 YYREEE (reference sequence). J gave up 6 bases and V 4 bases, and 10 bases lay outside the gene matches. The CDR3 spans 16 residues. CDR3 DNA: TGTGCCAGCAGCCCCCTCCGGGGACAGGGAGCCGGGGAGCTGTTTTTT. Protein sequence: CASSPLRGQGAGELFF.

This clone was observed once. The chain employs TRBV2 and TRBJ2-1; D is ambiguous. V lost 7 bases to trimming and J lost 3 bases, with 4 bases between them. Germline V gives CDR1 SNHLY, CDR2 FYNNEI. The CDR3 covers 11 residues. The CDR3 loop is CASTNYNEQFF. The CDR3 DNA reads TGTGCCAGCACCAACTACAATGAGCAGTTCTTC.

This clone was seen just once. This rearrangement joins TRBV28 to TRBJ2-2, with TRBD2 matching over 11 bases. V shed 3 bases, J shed 9 bases, and the junction held 9 bases outside the gene matches. CDR1 is MDHEN and CDR2 is SYDVKM in the germline V gene. There are 16 residues in the CDR3. Here the CDR3 reads CASSLSGSGGARELFF. Here the CDR3 DNA reads TGTGCCAGCAGTTTGAGCGGTAGCGGGGGGGCCCGGGAGCTGTTTTTT.

This CDR3 reads CASSHKCYRDSANSPLHF. As DNA, the CDR3 is TGTGCCAGCAGCCATAAGTGCTACCGGGACAGCGCCAACTCACCCCTCCACTTT. The rearrangement links TRBV12-1 to TRBJ1-6; TRBD1 is the table's D call and was not checked against the DNA. TRBV12-1 is a pseudogene. The CDR3 totals 18 residues.

V usage is TRBV5-1 and J usage is TRBJ1-3; 8 bases map to TRBD1. The length of the CDR3 is 16 residues. V dropped 0 bases and J dropped 2; count of bases not matched to a gene: 4. Germline V gives CDR1 SGHRS, CDR2 YFSETQ. The CDR3 region is CASSLAGGYAGNTIYF. Written as DNA, the CDR3 is TGCGCCAGCAGCTTGGCAGGGGGCTATGCTGGAAACACCATATATTTT.

The V gene is TRBV20-1, the J gene TRBJ1-5; D is perhaps TRBD1 (5 bases). The CDR3 has 14 residues. V lost 3 bases and J lost 7, with 16 bases in between. CDR1 is DFQATT, CDR2 SNEGSKA, per germline (reference sequence). The CDR3 loop is CSASPRSQGQPQHF. The CDR3 nucleotides read TGCAGTGCTAGTCCTCGGTCCCAGGGACAGCCCCAGCATTTT.

This clone was seen only once. This chain uses TRBV28 with TRBJ1-1, with 7 bases that match TRBD1. The CDR3 is made up of 13 amino acids. J was trimmed by 4 bases and V by 6 bases; bases with no gene match: 5. Germline lookup yields CDR1 MDHEN and CDR2 SYDVKM. CDR3 amino acids: CASRRQGSTEAFF. The CDR3, as DNA: TGTGCCAGCAGGAGACAGGGCAGCACTGAAGCTTTCTTT.

The chain combines TRBV18 with TRBJ1-4; the match to TRBD1 covers 9 bases. The junction had 5 bases not matched to a gene; V was cut back by 6 bases and J by 6 bases. The germline CDR1 and CDR2 sequences are KGHSH and LQKENI. This CDR3 is built from 14 residues. The CDR3 nucleotides read TGTGCCAGCTCCGCGGGGACAGGGTATGAAAAACTGTTTTTT. This gives the protein CASSAGTGYEKLFF.

The chain carries TRBV19 and TRBJ1-4; 9 bases align to TRBD1. After removal of 6 bases from V and 7 bases from J, the junction contained 3 bases not matched to a gene. CDR3 size: 13 residues. CDR1 is LNHDA and CDR2 is SQIVND in the germline V gene (reference sequence). For the CDR3, the DNA is TGTGCCAGTAGGGGACAGGGCCGTGAAAAACTGTTTTTT. This encodes CASRGQGREKLFF.

The chain has TRBV6-6 and TRBJ1-3; D is unclear. CDR1 and CDR2 from the germline V gene are MNHNY and SVGAGI (reference sequence). The V and J ends lost 4 bases and 0 bases respectively, with 10 bases between them. CDR3 length: 15 residues. In nucleotides, the CDR3 is TGTGCCAGCAGTTCCTGGCTCAGCTCTGGAAACACCATATATTTT. Encoded protein: CASSSWLSSGNTIYF.